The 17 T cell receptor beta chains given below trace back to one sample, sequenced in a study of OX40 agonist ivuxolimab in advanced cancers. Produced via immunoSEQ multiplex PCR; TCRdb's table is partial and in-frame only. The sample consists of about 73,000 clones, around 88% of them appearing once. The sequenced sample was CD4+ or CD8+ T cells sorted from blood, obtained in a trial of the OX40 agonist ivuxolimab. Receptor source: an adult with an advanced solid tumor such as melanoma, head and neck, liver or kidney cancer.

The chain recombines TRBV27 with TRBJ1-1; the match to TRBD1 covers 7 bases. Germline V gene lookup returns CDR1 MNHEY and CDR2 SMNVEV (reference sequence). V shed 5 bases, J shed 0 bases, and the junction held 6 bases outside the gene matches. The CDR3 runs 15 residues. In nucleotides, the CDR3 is TGTGCCAGCAGTCGCCCGGGACAGATGAACACTGAAGCTTTCTTT. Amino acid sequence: CASSRPGQMNTEAFF.

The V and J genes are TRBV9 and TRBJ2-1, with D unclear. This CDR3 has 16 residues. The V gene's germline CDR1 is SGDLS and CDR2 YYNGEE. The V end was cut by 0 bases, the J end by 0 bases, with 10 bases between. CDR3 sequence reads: CASSVDIASSYNEQFF. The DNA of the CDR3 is TGTGCCAGCAGCGTAGATATAGCTAGCTCCTACAATGAGCAGTTCTTC.

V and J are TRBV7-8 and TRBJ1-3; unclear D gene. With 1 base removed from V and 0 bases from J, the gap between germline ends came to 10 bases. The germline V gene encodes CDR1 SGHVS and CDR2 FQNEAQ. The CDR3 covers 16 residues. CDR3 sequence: CASSLGSAGSGNTIYF. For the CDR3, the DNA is TGTGCCAGCAGCTTAGGGTCAGCTGGCTCTGGAAACACCATATATTTT.

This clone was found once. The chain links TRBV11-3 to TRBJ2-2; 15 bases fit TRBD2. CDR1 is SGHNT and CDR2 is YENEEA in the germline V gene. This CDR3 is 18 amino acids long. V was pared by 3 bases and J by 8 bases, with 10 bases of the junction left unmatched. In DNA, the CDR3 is TGTGCCAGCAGCTTGGGGACTAGCGGGGGGTCGCGTCCTGGGGAGCTGTTTTTT. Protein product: CASSLGTSGGSRPGELFF.

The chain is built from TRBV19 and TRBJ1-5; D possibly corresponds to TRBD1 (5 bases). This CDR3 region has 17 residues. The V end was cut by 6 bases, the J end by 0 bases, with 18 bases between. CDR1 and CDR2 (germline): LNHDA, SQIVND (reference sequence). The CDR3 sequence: CASRTNVGPFSNQPQHF. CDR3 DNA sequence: TGTGCCAGTAGAACCAACGTGGGGCCCTTTAGCAATCAGCCCCAGCATTTT.

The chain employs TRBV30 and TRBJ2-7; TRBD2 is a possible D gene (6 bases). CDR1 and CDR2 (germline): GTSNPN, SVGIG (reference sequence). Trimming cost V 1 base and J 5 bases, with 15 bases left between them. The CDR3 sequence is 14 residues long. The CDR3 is CAWSEVLADHEQYF. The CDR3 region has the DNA TGTGCCTGGAGTGAGGTACTAGCCGACCACGAGCAGTACTTC.

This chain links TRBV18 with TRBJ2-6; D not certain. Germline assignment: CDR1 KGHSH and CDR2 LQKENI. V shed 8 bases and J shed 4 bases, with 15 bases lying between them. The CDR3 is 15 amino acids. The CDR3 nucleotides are TGTGCCAGCATCTCGACCGCGCTCGGGGCCAACGTCCTGACTTTC. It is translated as CASISTALGANVLTF.

The CDR3 DNA reads TGTGCCAGCAGTTCTCCGTATCAGCCCCAGCATTTT. Protein product: CASSSPYQPQHF. This chain connects TRBV28 to TRBJ1-5, with no clear D. CDR1 is MDHEN and CDR2 is SYDVKM in the germline V gene. The CDR3 spans 12 residues. Trimming took 4 bases from V and 5 from J, leaving 6 bases between them.

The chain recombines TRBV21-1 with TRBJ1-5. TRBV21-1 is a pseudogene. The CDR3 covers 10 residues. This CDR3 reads CASSIRPQHF. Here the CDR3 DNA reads TGTGCCAGCAGCATCCGGCCCCAGCATTTT.

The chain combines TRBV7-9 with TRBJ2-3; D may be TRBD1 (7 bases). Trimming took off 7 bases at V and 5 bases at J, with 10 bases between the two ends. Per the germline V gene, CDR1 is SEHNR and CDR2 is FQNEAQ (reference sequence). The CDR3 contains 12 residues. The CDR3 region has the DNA TGTGCCAGCACCAGGGGGGAAGATACGCAGTATTTT. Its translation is CASTRGEDTQYF.

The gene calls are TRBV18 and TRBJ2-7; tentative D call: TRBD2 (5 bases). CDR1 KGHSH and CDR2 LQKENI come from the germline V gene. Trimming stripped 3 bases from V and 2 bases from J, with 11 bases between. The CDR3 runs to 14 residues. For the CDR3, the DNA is TGTGCCAGCTCACCCAATGAGGGAACCTACGAGCAGTACTTC. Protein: CASSPNEGTYEQYF.

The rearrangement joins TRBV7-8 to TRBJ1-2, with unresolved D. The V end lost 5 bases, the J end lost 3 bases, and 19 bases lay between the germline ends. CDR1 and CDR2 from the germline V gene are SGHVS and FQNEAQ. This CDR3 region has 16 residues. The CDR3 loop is CASSPMSSGSHYGYTF. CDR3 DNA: TGTGCCAGCAGCCCAATGTCGTCGGGTTCTCACTATGGCTACACCTTC.

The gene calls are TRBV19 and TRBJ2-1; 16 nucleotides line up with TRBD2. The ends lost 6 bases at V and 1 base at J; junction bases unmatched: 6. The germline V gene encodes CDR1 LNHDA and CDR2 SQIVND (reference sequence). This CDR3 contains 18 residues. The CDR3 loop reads CASSTGTSGRVSYNEQFF. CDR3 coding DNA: TGTGCCAGTAGCACCGGGACTAGCGGGAGGGTGTCCTACAATGAGCAGTTCTTC.

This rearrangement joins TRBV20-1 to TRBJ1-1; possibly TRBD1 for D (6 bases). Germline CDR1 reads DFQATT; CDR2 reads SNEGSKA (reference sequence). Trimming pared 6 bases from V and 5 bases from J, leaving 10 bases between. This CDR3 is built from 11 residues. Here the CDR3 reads CSADRNTEAFF. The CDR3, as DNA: TGCAGTGCAGACAGGAATACTGAAGCTTTCTTT.

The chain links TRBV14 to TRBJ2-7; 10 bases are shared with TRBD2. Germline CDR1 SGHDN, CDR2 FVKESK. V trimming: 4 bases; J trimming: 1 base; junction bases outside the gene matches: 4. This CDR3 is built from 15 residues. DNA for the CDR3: TGTGCCAGCAGCCTTCGGGGACTAGCGTCCTACGAGCAGTACTTC. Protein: CASSLRGLASYEQYF.

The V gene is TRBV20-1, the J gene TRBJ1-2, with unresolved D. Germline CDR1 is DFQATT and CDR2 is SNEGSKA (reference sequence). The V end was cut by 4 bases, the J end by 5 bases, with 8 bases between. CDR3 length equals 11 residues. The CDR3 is CSAIKEYGYTF. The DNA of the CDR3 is TGCAGTGCTATCAAGGAATATGGCTACACCTTC.

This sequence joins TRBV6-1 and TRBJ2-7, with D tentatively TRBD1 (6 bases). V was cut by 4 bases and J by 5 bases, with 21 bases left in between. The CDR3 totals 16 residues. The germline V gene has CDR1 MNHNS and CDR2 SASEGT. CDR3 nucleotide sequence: TGTGCCAGCAGTGGCCGACCTAAAACAGGGTTCGACGAGCAGTACTTC. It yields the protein CASSGRPKTGFDEQYF.